These 6 T cell receptor beta chains originate from one sample sequenced in a study of T cell repertoires in cytomegalovirus infection. TCRdb reprocessed the reads via MiXCR and lists one record per CDR3 protein. The repertoire has around 430,000 distinct CDR3 sequences, approximately 40% of them found once; the top ten carry about 45%. These receptors are not linked to any known antigen. The sample was cultured PBMCs, taken from culture after CMV antigen stimulation. Receptors were obtained from a human donor in good health (CMV status not recorded). Some clones in this sample may be carry-over from other donors' samples.

The chain combines TRBV7-2 with TRBJ2-5; 12 bases match TRBD2. The length of the CDR3 is 15 residues. Trimming removed 1 base from V and 7 bases from J; junction bases left unmatched: 4. CDR1 and CDR2 from the germline V gene are SGHTA and FQGNSA. The CDR3 loop reads CASSLGLAGEGTQYF. CDR3 nucleotides: TGTGCCAGCAGCTTAGGACTAGCGGGAGAAGGGACCCAGTACTTC. Looking up the rest from reference TRBV7-2 and TRBJ2-5 gives the full variable domain: GAGVSQSPSNKVTEKGKDVELRCDPISGHTALYWYRQSLGQGLEFLIYFQGNSAPDKSGLPSDRFSAERTGGSVSTLTIQRTQQEDSAVYLCASSLGLAGEGTQYFGPGTRLLVL.

The rearrangement joins TRBV6-2 or TRBV6-3 to TRBJ1-5; 7 nucleotides align to TRBD1. Germline CDR1 MNHEY, CDR2 SVGEGT. J lost 5 bases, V lost 2 bases, and 0 bases had no gene match. The CDR3 runs to 13 residues. The CDR3 sequence: CASSYRGHQPQHF. CDR3 nucleotide sequence: TGTGCCAGCAGTTACAGGGGGCATCAGCCCCAGCATTTT.

This clonotype appeared a single time. This chain links TRBV7-4 with TRBJ2-7, with TRBD1 as a possible D gene (5 bases). V was trimmed by 1 base and J by 2 bases, leaving 9 bases between them. Germline-derived CDR1 and CDR2 are SGHVT and SQSDAQ. The CDR3 has 14 amino acids. This CDR3 is CASSLDDRAYEQYF. CDR3 coding DNA: TGTGCCAGCAGCTTAGATGACAGAGCCTACGAGCAGTACTTC. Complete variable domain (other parts from reference TRBV7-4 and TRBJ2-7): GAGVSQSPRYKVAKRGRDVALRCDSISGHVTLYWYRQTLGQGSEVLTYSQSDAQRDKSGRPSGRFSAERPERSVSTLKIQRTEQGDSAVYLCASSLDDRAYEQYFGPGTRLTVT.

This clonotype was seen more than once but under ten times. The chain couples TRBV6-1 to TRBJ2-7; TRBD1 might be the D (5 bases). The CDR3 loop spans 15 amino acids. V lost 4 bases to trimming and J lost 0 bases, with 13 bases between them. Germline CDR1 MNHNS, CDR2 SASEGT. The CDR3 sequence is CASSGQGTPSYEQYF. The DNA of the CDR3 is TGTGCCAGCAGTGGTCAGGGAACCCCCTCCTACGAGCAGTACTTC.

This clonotype was counted ten times or more. This chain joins TRBV7-2 and TRBJ2-4; no reliable D call. The CDR3 extends over 15 amino acids. Germline V gene lookup returns CDR1 SGHTA and CDR2 FQGNSA. Between the trimmed V and J ends, which lost 4 bases and 1 base, there was a span of 11 bases. The CDR3 protein is CASSSAGWAKNIQYF. The CDR3 nucleotides read TGTGCCAGCAGCTCCGCCGGGTGGGCCAAAAACATTCAGTACTTC.

The rearrangement uses TRBV7-8 and TRBJ1-1; no firm D call. Per germline, CDR1 SGHVS and CDR2 FQNEAQ. This CDR3 region has 13 residues. Trimming removed 3 bases at V and 4 bases at J, with 9 bases between. The CDR3 bases are TGTGCCAGCAGCTTCGGGGTAGCCACTGAAGCTTTCTTT. Residues: CASSFGVATEAFF.